This entry concerns a single TCR beta chain. Germline is not matched at one junction end, which may reflect a read error. This record belongs to a study of T cells in Graves' hyperthyroidism and ophthalmopathy. In patients aged 18 to 65, hyperthyroidism was newly diagnosed, with duration under 2 months. Diagnostic assessment was based on clinical symptoms, serum thyroxine and TRAb, thyroid ultrasound and orbital computed tomography. Germline V gene data show CDR1 as MGHDK and CDR2 as SYGVNS. The CDR3 loop spans 14 amino acids. Amplification of TCR beta CDR3 regions used RNA as the template. HTBI primers drove first-round RT-PCR of the TCR CDR3. Via MiXCR, TCRdb re-called the multiplex PCR reads, giving one row per CDR3 protein. The sample carries hundreds of thousands of distinct CDR3 sequences, 46% recorded once.

This TCR derives from a woman younger than 35 with Graves' hyperthyroidism. The sequenced material came from peripheral blood or thyroid tissue (not recorded which). This sequence joins TRBV25-1 and TRBJ1-3, with D possibly being TRBD1 (6 bases). The CDR3 DNA reads TGTACCAGCAGAGATCCAGGGGCTGGAAACACCATATATTTT. Translation: CTSRDPGAGNTIYF. The variable domain in full, with the rest retrieved from reference TRBV25-1 and TRBJ1-3, is EADIYQTPRYLVIGTGKKITLECSQTMGHDKMYWYQQDPGMELHLIHYSYGVNSTEKGDLSSESTVSRIRTEHFPLTLESARPSHTSQYLCTSRDPGAGNTIYFGEGSWLTVV.